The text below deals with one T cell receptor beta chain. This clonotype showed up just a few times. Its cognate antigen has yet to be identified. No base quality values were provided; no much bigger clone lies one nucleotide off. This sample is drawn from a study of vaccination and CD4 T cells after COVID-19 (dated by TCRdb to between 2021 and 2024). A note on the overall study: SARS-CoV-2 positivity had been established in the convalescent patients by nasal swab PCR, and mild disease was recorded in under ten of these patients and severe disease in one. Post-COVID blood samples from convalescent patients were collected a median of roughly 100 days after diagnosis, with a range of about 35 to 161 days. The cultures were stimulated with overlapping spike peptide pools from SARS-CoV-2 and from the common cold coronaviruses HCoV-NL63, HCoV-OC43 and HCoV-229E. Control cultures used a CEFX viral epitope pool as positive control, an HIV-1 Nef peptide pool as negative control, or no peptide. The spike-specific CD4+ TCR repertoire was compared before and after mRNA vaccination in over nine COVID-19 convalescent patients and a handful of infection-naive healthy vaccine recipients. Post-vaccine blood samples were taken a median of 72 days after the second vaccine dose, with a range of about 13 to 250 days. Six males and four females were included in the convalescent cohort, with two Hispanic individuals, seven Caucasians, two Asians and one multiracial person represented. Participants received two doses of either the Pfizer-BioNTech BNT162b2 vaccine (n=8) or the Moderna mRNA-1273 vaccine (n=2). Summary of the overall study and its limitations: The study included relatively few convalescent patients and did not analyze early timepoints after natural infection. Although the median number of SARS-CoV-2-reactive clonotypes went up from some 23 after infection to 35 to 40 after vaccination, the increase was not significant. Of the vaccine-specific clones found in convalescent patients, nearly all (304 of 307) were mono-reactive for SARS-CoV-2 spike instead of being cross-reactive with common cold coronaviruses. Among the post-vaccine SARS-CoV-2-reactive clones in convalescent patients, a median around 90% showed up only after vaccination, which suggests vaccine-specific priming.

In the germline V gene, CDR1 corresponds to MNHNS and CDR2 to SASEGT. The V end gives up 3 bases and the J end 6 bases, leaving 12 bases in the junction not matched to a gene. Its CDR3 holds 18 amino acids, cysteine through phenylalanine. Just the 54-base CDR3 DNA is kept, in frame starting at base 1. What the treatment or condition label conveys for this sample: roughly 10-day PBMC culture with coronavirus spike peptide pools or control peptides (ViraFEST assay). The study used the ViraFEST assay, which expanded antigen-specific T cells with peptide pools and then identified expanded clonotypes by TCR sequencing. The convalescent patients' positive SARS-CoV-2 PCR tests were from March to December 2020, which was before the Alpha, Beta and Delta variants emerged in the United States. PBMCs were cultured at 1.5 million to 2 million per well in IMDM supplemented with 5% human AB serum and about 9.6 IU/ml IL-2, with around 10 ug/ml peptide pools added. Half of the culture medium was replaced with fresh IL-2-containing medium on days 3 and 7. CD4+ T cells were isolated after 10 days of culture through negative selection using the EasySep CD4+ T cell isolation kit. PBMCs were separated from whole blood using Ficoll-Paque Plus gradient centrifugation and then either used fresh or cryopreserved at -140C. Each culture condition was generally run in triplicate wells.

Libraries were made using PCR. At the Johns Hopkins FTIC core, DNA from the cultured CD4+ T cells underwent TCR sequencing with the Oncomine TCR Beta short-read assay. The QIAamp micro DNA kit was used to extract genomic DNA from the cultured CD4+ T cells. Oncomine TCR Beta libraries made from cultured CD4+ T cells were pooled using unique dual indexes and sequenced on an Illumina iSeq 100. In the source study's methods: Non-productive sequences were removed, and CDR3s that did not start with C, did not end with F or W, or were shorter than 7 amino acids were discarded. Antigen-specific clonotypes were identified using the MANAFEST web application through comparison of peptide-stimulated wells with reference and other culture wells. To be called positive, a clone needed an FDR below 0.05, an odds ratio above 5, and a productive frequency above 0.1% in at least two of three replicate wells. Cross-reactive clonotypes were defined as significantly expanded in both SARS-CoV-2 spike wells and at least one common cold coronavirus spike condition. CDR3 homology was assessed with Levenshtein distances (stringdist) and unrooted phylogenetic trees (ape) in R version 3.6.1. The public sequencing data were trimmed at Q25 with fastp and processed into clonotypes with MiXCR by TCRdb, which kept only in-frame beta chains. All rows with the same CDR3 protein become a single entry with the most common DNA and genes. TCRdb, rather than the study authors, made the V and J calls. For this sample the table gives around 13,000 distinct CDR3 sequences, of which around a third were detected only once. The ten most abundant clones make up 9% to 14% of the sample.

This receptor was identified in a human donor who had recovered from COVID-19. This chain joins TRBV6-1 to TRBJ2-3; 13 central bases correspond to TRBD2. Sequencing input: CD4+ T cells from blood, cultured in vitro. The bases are TGTGCCAGCAGTGATCGGAGCGGGACTAGCGGGACGTGGGATACGCAGTATTTT. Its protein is CASSDRSGTSGTWDTQYF.